This section outlines one T cell receptor (beta chain) sequence together with its context. Its specificity is not known. With a J-beta primer mix and a sample-barcoded 5' primer, a second PCR ran roughly 7 to 11 cycles. Each CDR3 protein gets one entry after TCRdb re-called the 5' RACE reads with MiXCR. The top ten hold 7.7% of the sample, which has 1.5 million to 2 million distinct CDR3 sequences, over 25% seen once. This sample was taken from a study of blood T cells in healthy people across ages. Overall study findings and caveats: Whereas aged donors had fewer naive CD4+ cells, long-lived donors had more of them and higher diversity.

The authors extracted at least 5.5 micrograms of total RNA per sample. CDR1 is MDHEN, CDR2 SYDVKM, per germline. Trimming took off 10 bases at V and 6 bases at J, with 19 bases between the two ends. The length of the CDR3 is 14 residues. The V call is TRBV28, the J call TRBJ2-1; D may be TRBD2 (5 bases). Sequenced material: blood. The sequence was collected from a woman aged 25 to 39 in good health. The CDR3: CAISLAELGNEQFF. The CDR3 DNA reads TGTGCCATCTCCCTAGCTGAGTTAGGCAATGAGCAGTTCTTC.